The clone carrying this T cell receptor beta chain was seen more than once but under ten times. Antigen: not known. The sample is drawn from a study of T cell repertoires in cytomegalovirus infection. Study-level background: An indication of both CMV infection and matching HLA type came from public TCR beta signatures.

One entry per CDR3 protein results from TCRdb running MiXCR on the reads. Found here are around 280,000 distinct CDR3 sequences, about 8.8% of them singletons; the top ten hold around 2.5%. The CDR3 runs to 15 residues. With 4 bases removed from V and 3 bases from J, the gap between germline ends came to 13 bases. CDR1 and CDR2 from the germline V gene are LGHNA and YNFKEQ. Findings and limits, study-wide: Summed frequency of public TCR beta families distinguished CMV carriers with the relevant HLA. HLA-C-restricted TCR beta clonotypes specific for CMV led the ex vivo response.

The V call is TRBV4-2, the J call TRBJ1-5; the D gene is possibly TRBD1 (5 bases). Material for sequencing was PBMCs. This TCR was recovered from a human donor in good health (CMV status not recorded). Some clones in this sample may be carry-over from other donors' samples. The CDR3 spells CASSRDLTNNQPQHF. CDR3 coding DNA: TGTGCCAGCAGCCGGGACCTTACGAACAATCAGCCCCAGCATTTT.